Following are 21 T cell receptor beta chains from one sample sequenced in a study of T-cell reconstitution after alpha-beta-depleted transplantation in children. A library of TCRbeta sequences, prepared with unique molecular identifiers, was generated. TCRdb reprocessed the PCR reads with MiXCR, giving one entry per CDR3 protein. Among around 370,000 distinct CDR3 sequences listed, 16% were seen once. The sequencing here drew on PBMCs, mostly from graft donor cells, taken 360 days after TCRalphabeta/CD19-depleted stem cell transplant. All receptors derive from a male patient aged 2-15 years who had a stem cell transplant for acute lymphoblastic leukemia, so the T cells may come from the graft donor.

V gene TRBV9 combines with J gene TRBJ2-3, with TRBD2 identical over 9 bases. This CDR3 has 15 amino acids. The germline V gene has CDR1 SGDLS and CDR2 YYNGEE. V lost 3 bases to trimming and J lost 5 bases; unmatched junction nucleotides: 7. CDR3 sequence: CASSAGGRAKDTQYF. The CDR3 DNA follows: TGTGCCAGCAGCGCGGGCGGGAGGGCCAAAGATACGCAGTATTTT.

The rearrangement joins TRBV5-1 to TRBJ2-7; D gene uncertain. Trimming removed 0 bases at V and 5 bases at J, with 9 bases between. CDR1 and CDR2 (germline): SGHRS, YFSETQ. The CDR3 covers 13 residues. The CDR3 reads CASSLEGWNEQYF. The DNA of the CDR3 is TGCGCCAGCAGCTTGGAAGGGTGGAACGAGCAGTACTTC.

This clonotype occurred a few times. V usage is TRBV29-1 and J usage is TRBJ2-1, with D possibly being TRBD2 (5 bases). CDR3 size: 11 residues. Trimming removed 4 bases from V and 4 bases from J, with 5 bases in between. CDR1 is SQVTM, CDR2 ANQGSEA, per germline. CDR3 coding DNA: TGCAGCGTTGGAGGGTACAATGAGCAGTTCTTC. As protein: CSVGGYNEQFF.

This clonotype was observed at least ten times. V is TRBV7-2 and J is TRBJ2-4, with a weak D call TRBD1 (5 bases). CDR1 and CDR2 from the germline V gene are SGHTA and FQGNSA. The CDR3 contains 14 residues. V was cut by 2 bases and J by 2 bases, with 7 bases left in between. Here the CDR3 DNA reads TGTGCCAGCAGCTTATCAGGGACCAAAAACATTCAGTACTTC. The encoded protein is CASSLSGTKNIQYF.

CDR3 sequence reads: CASSMTGINEQFF. The CDR3, as DNA: TGTGCCAGCAGCATGACAGGGATCAATGAGCAGTTCTTC. The chain recombines TRBV11-3 with TRBJ2-1, with 7 bases matching TRBD1. This CDR3 has 13 amino acids. The V gene's germline CDR1 is SGHNT and CDR2 YENEEA. The J segment lost 6 bases and the V segment lost 5 bases, leaving 4 bases of the junction unmatched. Using reference TRBV11-3 and TRBJ2-1 for the parts outside the CDR3, the full variable domain is EAGVVQSPRYKIIEKKQPVAFWCNPISGHNTLYWYLQNLGQGPELLIRYENEEAVDDSQLPKDRFSAERLKGVDSTLKIQPAELGDSAVYLCASSMTGINEQFFGPGTRLTVL.

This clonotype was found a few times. The CDR3 is CASSAQALSYNEQFF. DNA of the CDR3: TGTGCCAGCAGTGCTCAGGCCCTCTCGTACAATGAGCAGTTCTTC. This chain uses TRBV6-2 or TRBV6-3 with TRBJ2-1; D not certain. V dropped 5 bases and J dropped 4 bases, with 15 bases sitting between them. Germline lookup yields CDR1 MNHEY and CDR2 SVGEGT. This CDR3 spans 15 amino acids.

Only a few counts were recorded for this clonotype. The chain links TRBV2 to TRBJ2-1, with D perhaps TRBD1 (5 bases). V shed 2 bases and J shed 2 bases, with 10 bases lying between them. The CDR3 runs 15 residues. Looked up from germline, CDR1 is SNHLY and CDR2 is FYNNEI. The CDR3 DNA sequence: TGTGCCAGCAGTGAAACAGGAATCCCCTACAATGAGCAGTTCTTC. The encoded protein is CASSETGIPYNEQFF.

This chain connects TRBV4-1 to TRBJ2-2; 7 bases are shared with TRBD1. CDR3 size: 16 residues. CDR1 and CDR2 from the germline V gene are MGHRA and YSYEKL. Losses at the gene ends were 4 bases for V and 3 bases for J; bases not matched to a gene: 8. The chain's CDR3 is CASSPYRGADTGELFF. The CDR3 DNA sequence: TGCGCCAGCAGCCCTTACAGGGGCGCGGACACCGGGGAGCTGTTTTTT.

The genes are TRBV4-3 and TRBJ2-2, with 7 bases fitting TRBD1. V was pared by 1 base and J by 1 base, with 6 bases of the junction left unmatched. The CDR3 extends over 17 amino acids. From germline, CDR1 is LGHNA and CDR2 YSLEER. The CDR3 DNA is TGCGCCAGCAGCCAAGGTTGGGGGACAGAGAACACCGGGGAGCTGTTTTTT. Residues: CASSQGWGTENTGELFF.

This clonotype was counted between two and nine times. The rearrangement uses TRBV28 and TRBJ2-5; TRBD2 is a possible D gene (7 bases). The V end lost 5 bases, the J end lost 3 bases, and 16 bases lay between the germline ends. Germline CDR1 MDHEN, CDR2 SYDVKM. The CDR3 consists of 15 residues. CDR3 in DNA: TGTGCCAGCAGTCCCCCACGGGGGGCGAAAGAGACCCAGTACTTC. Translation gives CASSPPRGAKETQYF.

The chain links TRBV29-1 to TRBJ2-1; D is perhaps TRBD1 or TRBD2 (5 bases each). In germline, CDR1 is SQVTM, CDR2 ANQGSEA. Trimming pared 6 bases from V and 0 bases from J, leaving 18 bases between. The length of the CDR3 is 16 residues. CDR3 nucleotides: TGCAGCGTGGTTGGGACGGTGCGTAGCTCCTACAATGAGCAGTTCTTC. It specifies CSVVGTVRSSYNEQFF.

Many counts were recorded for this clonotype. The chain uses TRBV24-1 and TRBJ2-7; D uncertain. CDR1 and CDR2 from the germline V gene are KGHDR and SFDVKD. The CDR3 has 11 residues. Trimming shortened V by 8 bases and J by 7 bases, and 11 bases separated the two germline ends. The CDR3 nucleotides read TGTGCCACCAACTTACCGGAAGAGCAGTACTTC. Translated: CATNLPEEQYF.

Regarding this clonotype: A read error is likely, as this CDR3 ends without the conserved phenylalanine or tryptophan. The CDR3 DNA reads TGTGCCAGCAGTTTATTCCCGGGACCGCTAAATGAAAAACTGTTTTCT. It codes for CASSLFPGPLNEKLFS. The chain couples TRBV12-3 or TRBV12-4 to TRBJ1-4, with a weak D call TRBD1 (5 bases). The CDR3 is 16 residues long. The V end lost 2 bases, the J end lost 5 bases, and 15 bases lay between the germline ends.

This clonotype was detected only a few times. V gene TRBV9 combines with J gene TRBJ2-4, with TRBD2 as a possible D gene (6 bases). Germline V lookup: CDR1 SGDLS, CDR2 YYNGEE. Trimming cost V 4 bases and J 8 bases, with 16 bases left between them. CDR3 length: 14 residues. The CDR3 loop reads CASSPAGGRDIQYF. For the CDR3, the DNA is TGTGCCAGCAGCCCAGCCGGGGGAAGGGACATTCAGTACTTC.

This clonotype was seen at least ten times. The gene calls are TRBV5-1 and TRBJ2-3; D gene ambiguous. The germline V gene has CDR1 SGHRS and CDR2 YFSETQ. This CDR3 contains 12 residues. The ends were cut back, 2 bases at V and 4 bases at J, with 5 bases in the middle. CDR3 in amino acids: CASSLRPDTQYF. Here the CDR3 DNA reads TGCGCCAGCAGCTTAAGGCCAGATACGCAGTATTTT.

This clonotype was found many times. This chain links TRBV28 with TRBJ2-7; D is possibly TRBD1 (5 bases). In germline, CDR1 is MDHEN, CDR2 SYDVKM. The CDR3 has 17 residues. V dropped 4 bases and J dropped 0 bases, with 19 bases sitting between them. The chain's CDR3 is CASSSLLQVRSSYEQYF. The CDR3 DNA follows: TGTGCCAGCAGTTCATTATTACAGGTCCGAAGCTCCTACGAGCAGTACTTC. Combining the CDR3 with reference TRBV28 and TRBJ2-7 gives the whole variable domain DVKVTQSSRYLVKRTGEKVFLECVQDMDHENMFWYRQDPGLGLRLIYFSYDVKMKEKGDIPEGYSVSREKKERFSLILESASTNQTSMYLCASSSLLQVRSSYEQYFGPGTRLTVT.

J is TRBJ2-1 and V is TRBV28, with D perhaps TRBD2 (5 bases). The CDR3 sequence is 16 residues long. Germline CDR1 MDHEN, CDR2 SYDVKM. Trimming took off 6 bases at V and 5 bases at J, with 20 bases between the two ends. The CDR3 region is CASSLASAFTDNEQFF. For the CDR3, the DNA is TGTGCCAGCAGCCTAGCTTCGGCTTTCACGGACAATGAGCAGTTCTTC. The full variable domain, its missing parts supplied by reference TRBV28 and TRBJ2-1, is DVKVTQSSRYLVKRTGEKVFLECVQDMDHENMFWYRQDPGLGLRLIYFSYDVKMKEKGDIPEGYSVSREKKERFSLILESASTNQTSMYLCASSLASAFTDNEQFFGPGTRLTVL.

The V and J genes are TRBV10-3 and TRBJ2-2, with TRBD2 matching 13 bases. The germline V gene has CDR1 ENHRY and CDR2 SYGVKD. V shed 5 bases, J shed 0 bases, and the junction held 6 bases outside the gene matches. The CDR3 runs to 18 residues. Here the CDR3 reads CAISTTGTSGANTGELFF. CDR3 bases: TGTGCCATCAGTACCACCGGGACTAGCGGGGCGAACACCGGGGAGCTGTTTTTT.

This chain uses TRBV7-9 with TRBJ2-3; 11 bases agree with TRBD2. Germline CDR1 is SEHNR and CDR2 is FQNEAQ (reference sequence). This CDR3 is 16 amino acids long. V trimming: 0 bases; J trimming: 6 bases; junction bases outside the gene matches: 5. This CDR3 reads CASSLAPGLAEDTQYF. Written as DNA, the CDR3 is TGTGCCAGCAGCTTAGCCCCGGGACTAGCGGAGGATACGCAGTATTTT.

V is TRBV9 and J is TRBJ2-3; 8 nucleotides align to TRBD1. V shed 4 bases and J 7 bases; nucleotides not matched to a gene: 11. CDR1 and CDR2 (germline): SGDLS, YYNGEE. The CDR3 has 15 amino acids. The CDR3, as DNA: TGTGCCAGCAGCCCACAACAGGGGGGCTCTTATACGCAGTATTTT. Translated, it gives CASSPQQGGSYTQYF.

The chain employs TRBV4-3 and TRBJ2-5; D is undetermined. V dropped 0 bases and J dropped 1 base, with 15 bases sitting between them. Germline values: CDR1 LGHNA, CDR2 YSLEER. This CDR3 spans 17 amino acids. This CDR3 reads CASSQDLANPSQETQYF. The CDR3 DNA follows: TGCGCCAGCAGCCAAGATTTAGCTAACCCGAGCCAAGAGACCCAGTACTTC.